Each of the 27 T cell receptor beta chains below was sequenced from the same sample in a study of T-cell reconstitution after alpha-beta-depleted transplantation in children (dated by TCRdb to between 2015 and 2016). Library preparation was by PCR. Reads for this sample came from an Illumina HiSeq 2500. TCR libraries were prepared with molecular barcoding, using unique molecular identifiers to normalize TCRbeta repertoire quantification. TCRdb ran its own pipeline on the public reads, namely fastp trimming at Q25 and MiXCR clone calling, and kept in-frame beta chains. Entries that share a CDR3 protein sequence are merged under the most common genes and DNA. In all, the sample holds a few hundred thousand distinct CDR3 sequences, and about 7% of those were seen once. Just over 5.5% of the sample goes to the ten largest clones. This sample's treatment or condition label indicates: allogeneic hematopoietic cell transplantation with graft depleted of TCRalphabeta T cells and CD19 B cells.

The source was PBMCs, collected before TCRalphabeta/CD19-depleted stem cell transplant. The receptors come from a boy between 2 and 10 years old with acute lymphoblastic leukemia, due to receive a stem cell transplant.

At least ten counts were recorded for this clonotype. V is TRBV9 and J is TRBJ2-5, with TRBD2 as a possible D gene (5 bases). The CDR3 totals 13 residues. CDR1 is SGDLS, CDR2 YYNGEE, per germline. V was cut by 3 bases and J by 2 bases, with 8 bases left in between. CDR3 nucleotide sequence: TGTGCCAGCAGCGGCGACTATCAAGAGACCCAGTACTTC. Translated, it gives CASSGDYQETQYF.

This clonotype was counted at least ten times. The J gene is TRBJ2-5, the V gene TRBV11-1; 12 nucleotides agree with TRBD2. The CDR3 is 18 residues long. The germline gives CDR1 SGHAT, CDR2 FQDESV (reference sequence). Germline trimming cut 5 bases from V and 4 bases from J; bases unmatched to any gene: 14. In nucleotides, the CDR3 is TGTGCCAGCAGCACTTACCCCGGACTAGCGGGAATGGCAGAGACCCAGTACTTC. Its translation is CASSTYPGLAGMAETQYF.

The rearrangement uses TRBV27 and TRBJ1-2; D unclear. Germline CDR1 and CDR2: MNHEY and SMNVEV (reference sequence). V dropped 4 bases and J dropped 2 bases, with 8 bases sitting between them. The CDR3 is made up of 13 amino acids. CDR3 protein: CASSYTRNYGYTF. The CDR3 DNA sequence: TGTGCCAGCAGTTACACGCGGAACTATGGCTACACCTTC.

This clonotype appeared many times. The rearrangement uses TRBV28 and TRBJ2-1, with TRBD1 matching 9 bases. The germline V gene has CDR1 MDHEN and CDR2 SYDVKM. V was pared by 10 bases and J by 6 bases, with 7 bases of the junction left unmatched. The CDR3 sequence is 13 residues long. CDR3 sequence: CATDRGIGNEQFF. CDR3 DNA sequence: TGTGCCACGGACAGGGGAATCGGCAATGAGCAGTTCTTC.

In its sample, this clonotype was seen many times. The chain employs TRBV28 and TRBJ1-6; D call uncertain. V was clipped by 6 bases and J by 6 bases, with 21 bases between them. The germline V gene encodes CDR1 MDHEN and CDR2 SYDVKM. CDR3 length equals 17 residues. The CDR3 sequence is CASSLTLSSGGNSPLHF. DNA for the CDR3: TGTGCCAGCAGCCTTACCCTATCCTCCGGAGGTAATTCACCCCTCCACTTT.

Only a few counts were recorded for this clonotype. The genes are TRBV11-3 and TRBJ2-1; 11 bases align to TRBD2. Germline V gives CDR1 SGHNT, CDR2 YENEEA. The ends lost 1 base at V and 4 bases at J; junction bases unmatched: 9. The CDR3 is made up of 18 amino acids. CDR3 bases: TGTGCCAGCAGCTTAGGTGCGTCTAGCGGGGGGCCGTACAATGAGCAGTTCTTC. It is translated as CASSLGASSGGPYNEQFF.

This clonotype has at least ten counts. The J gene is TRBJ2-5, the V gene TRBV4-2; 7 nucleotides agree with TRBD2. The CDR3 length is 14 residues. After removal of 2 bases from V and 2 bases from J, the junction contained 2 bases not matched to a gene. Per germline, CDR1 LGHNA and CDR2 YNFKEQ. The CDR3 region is CASSQKRGQETQYF. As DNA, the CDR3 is TGTGCCAGCAGCCAAAAGCGGGGTCAAGAGACCCAGTACTTC.

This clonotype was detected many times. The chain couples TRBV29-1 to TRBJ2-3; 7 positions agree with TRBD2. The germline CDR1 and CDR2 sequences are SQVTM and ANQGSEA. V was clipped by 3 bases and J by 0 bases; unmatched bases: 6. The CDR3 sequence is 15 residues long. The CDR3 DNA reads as TGCAGCGTTGACGCCCCGGGACTAAGCACAGATACGCAGTATTTT. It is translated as CSVDAPGLSTDTQYF.

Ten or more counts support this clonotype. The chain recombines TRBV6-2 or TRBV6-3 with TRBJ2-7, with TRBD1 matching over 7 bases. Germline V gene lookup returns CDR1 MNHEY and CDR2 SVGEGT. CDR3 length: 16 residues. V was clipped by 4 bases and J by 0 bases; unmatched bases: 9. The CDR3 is CASSSLAGTASYEQYF. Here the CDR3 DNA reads TGTGCCAGCAGTTCCCTCGCCGGGACAGCCTCCTACGAGCAGTACTTC.

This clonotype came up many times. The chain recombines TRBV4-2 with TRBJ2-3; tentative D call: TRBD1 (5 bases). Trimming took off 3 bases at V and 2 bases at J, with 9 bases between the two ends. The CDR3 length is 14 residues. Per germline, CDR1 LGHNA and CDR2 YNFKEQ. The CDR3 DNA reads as TGTGCCAGCAGCCAGACAGTGACCACAGATACGCAGTATTTT. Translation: CASSQTVTTDTQYF.

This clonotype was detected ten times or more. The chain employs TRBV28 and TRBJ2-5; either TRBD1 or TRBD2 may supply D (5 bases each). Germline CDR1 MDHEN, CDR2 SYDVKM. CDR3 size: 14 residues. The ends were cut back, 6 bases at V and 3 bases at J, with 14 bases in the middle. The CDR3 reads CASRVRWGKETQYF. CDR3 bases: TGTGCCAGCAGAGTCCGGTGGGGGAAAGAGACCCAGTACTTC.

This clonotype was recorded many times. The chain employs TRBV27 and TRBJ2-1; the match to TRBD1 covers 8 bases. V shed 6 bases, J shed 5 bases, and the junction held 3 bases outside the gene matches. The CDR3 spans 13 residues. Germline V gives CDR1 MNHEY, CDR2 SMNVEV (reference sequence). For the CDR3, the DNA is TGTGCCAGCAGGCAGGGGGCCAACAATGAGCAGTTCTTC. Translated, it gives CASRQGANNEQFF.

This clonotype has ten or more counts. In nucleotides, the CDR3 is TGTGCCACCCATAATGTGGGAGTCGAGAGAGAGACCCAGTACTTC. Its protein product is CATHNVGVERETQYF. The V and J genes are TRBV10-3 and TRBJ2-5; D is possibly TRBD2 (5 bases). This CDR3 region has 15 residues. V was cut by 10 bases and J by 4 bases, with 22 bases left in between. CDR1 ENHRY and CDR2 SYGVKD come from the germline V gene.

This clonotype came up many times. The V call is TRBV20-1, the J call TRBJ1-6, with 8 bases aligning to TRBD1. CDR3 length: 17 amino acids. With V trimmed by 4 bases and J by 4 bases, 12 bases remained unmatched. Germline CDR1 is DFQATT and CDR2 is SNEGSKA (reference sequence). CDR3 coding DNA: TGCAGTGCTAACTATTGGACAGGGTGGGGTTATAATTCACCCCTCCACTTT. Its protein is CSANYWTGWGYNSPLHF.

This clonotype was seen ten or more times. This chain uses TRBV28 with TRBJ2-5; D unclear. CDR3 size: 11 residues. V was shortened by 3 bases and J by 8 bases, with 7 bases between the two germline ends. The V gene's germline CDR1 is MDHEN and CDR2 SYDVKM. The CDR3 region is CASSFVSTQYF. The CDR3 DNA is TGTGCCAGCAGTTTTGTCTCCACCCAGTACTTC.

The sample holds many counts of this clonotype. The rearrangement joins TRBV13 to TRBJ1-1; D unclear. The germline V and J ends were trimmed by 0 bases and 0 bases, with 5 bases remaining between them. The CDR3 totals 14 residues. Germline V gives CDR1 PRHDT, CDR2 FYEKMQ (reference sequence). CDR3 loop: CASSLGTVNTEAFF. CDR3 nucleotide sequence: TGTGCCAGCAGCTTAGGGACGGTGAACACTGAAGCTTTCTTT.

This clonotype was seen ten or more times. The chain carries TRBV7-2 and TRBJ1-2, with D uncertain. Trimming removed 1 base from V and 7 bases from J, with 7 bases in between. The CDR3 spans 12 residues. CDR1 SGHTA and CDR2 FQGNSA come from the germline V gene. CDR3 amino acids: CASSLGAGGYTF. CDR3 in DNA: TGTGCCAGCAGCTTAGGTGCAGGTGGCTACACCTTC.

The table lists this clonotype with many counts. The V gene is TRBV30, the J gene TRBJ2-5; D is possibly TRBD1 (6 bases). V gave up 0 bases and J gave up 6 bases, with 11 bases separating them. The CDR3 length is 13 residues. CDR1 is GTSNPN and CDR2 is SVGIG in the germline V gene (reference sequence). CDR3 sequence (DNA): TGTGCCTGGAGTGTCGTAGGGGGTAAGACCCAGTACTTC. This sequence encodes CAWSVVGGKTQYF.

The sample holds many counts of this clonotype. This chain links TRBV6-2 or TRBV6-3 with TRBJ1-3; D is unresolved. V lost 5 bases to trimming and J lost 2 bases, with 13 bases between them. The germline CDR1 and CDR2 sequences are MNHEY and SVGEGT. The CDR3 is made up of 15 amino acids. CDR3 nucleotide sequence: TGTGCCAGCAGTCCGTCTGGAGGGACTGGAAACACCATATATTTT. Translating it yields CASSPSGGTGNTIYF.

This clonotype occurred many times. DNA for the CDR3: TGCGCCAGCAGCCAAACCAGACTAGCGGCCTCCTACGAGCAGTACTTC. It encodes CASSQTRLAASYEQYF. The V and J genes are TRBV4-3 and TRBJ2-7; 9 positions agree with TRBD2. The J segment lost 0 bases and the V segment lost 2 bases, leaving 5 bases of the junction unmatched. The CDR3 is made up of 16 amino acids. CDR1 is LGHNA, CDR2 YSLEER, per germline.

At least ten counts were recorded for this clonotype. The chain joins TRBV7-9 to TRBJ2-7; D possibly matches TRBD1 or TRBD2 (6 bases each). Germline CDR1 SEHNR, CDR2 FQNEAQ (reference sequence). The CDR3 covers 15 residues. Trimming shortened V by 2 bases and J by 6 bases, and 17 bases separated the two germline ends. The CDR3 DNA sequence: TGTGCCAGCAGCTTATGGACCGGGAAGGGGGGCGAGCAGTACTTC. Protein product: CASSLWTGKGGEQYF. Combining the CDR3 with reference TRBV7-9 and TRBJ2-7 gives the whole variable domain DTGVSQNPRHKITKRGQNVTFRCDPISEHNRLYWYRQTLGQGPEFLTYFQNEAQLEKSRLLSDRFSAERPKGSFSTLEIQRTEQGDSAMYLCASSLWTGKGGEQYFGPGTRLTVT.

DNA for the CDR3: TGTGCCGGCTCCTACACAGATACGCAGTATTTT. It codes for CAGSYTDTQYF. This chain uses TRBV2 with TRBJ2-3; D is uncertain. CDR3 length: 11 amino acids. Per the germline V gene, CDR1 is SNHLY and CDR2 is FYNNEI. Trimming removed 11 bases at V and 2 bases at J, with 8 bases between.

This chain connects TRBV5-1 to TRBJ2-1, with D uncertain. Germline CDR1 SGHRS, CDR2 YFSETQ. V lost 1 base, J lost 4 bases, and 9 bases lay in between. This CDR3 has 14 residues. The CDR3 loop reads CASSLLGSYNEQFF. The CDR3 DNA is TGCGCCAGCAGCTTGTTAGGTAGTTACAATGAGCAGTTCTTC.

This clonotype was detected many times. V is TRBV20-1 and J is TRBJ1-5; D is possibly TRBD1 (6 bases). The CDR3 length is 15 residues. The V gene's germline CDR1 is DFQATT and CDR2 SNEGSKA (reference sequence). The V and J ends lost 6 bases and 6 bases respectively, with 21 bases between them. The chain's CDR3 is CSAGGSGLASQPQHF. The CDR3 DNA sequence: TGCAGTGCCGGGGGCTCGGGGCTAGCCTCTCAGCCCCAGCATTTT.

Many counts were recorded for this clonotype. Here the CDR3 DNA reads TGTGCCAGCAGCTCCCTGGGCACTGAAGCTTTCTTT. Translated: CASSSLGTEAFF. This chain links TRBV7-6 with TRBJ1-1; D unclear. CDR3 length: 12 residues. Trimming removed 4 bases at V and 4 bases at J, with 7 bases between. The germline CDR1 and CDR2 sequences are SGHVS and FNYEAQ.

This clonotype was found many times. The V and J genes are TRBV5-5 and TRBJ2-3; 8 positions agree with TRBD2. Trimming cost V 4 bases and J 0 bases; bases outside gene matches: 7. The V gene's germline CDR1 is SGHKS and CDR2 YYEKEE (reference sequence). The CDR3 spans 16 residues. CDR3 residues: CASSQQLAASTDTQYF. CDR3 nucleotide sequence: TGTGCCAGCAGCCAGCAACTAGCGGCTAGCACAGATACGCAGTATTTT.

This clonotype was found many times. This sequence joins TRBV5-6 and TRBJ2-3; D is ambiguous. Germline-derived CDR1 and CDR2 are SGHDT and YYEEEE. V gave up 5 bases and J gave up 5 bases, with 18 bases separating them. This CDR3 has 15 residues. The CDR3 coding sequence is TGTGCCAGCAGGGTCTTTGACGTTTTGAGAGATACGCAGTATTTT. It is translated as CASRVFDVLRDTQYF.